The next 16 T cell receptor beta chains were all read from a single sample in a study of blood T cell repertoires in COVID-19. Using immunoSEQ multiplex PCR, the repertoire was profiled, and TCRdb retains in-frame clones only, with some absent. The sample lists some 300,000 clones; about 90% were seen once. Sequencing was carried out using peripheral blood. Source of these receptors: a woman between 40 and 50 years old with COVID-19, enrolled during active disease.

V and J are TRBV30 and TRBJ2-1, with 16 bases lining up with TRBD2. This CDR3 has 17 residues. CDR1 and CDR2 (germline): GTSNPN, SVGIG (reference sequence). V lost 3 bases to trimming and J lost 7 bases; unmatched junction nucleotides: 9. This chain's CDR3 is CAWSQGLAGGPRNEQFF. The CDR3 nucleotides read TGTGCCTGGAGCCAGGGACTAGCGGGGGGGCCAAGGAATGAGCAGTTCTTC.

This clone has a handful of counts. This sequence joins TRBV28 and TRBJ1-1; TRBD1 is a possible D gene (6 bases). In germline, CDR1 is MDHEN, CDR2 SYDVKM. V dropped 2 bases and J dropped 1 base, with 14 bases sitting between them. The CDR3 length is 16 residues. In DNA, the CDR3 is TGTGCCAGCAGTTTACCCGGGGGGGCAGGGAACACTGAAGCTTTCTTT. It encodes CASSLPGGAGNTEAFF.

The V gene is TRBV7-3, the J gene TRBJ2-1, with 16 bases aligning to TRBD2. From germline, CDR1 is SGHTA and CDR2 FQGTGA. The J segment lost 15 bases and the V segment lost 4 bases, leaving 6 bases of the junction unmatched. This CDR3 contains 14 residues. The CDR3 spells CASSSGTSGGAPFF. The CDR3 coding sequence is TGTGCCAGCAGCTCCGGGACTAGCGGGGGGGCCCCGTTCTTC.

The chain has TRBV7-9 and TRBJ1-2, with 9 bases that match TRBD1. In germline, CDR1 is SEHNR, CDR2 FQNEAQ (reference sequence). V lost 5 bases and J lost 3; bases outside the gene matches: 7. The CDR3 totals 15 residues. CDR3 in DNA: TGTGCCAGCAGCCCAACACGGACAGGGGACTATGGCTACACCTTC. Amino acids: CASSPTRTGDYGYTF.

The chain employs TRBV12-3 or TRBV12-4 and TRBJ1-2; D remains unclear. The CDR3 sequence is 12 residues long. V lost 2 bases to trimming and J lost 7 bases, with 8 bases between them. DNA of the CDR3: TGTGCCAGCAGTTTACAGGTTGGTGGCTACACCTTC. It specifies CASSLQVGGYTF.

The genes are TRBV11-2 and TRBJ2-2; 7 nucleotides match TRBD2. Germline values: CDR1 SGHAT, CDR2 FQNNGV. The CDR3 consists of 18 residues. The J segment lost 2 bases and the V segment lost 2 bases, leaving 11 bases of the junction unmatched. CDR3 loop: CASSLSPGGGLNTGELFF. The DNA for the CDR3 is TGTGCCAGCAGCTTAAGCCCGGGCGGGGGTTTAAACACCGGGGAGCTGTTTTTT.

The gene calls are TRBV5-1 and TRBJ2-3, with 8 bases lining up with TRBD1. The ends lost 0 bases at V and 3 bases at J; junction bases unmatched: 3. CDR1 and CDR2 (germline): SGHRS, YFSETQ. The CDR3 contains 15 residues. The CDR3 loop reads CASSLEDRETDTQYF. For the CDR3, the DNA is TGCGCCAGCAGCTTGGAGGACAGGGAAACAGATACGCAGTATTTT.

The chain carries TRBV5-1 and TRBJ1-5; D possibly corresponds to TRBD1 (5 bases). The CDR3 runs to 16 residues. V gave up 4 bases and J gave up 0 bases, with 14 bases separating them. CDR1 and CDR2 (germline): SGHRS, YFSETQ. The CDR3 sequence is CASSVLLRDSNQPQHF. CDR3 nucleotide sequence: TGCGCCAGCAGCGTCCTCCTCAGGGATAGCAATCAGCCCCAGCATTTT.

This clone appeared a single time. The J gene is TRBJ2-1, the V gene TRBV9; TRBD2 agrees at 7 bases. Germline trimming cut 2 bases from V and 3 bases from J; bases unmatched to any gene: 5. The CDR3 totals 15 residues. The germline gives CDR1 SGDLS, CDR2 YYNGEE. For the CDR3, the DNA is TGTGCCAGCAGCGTTACGGGACTACGCTACAATGAGCAGTTCTTC. Protein sequence: CASSVTGLRYNEQFF.

The chain recombines TRBV11-3 with TRBJ1-1; possibly TRBD1 for D (5 bases). CDR3 length: 14 residues. V was clipped by 3 bases and J by 0 bases, with 8 bases between them. Germline V CDR1 and CDR2: SGHNT, YENEEA. CDR3 bases: TGTGCCAGCAGCTTCGGGGGAATGAACACTGAAGCTTTCTTT. Its translation is CASSFGGMNTEAFF.

The chain combines TRBV21-1 with TRBJ2-3; the D call TRBD2 from the table was never checked on the DNA. TRBV21-1 is noted as a pseudogene. The CDR3 covers 15 residues. This chain's CDR3 is CASNRSGDSTDTQYF. Here the CDR3 DNA reads TGTGCCAGCAACCGTAGCGGGGACAGCACAGATACGCAGTATTTT.

This rearrangement joins TRBV14 to TRBJ2-3; 7 nucleotides match TRBD2. Per germline, CDR1 SGHDN and CDR2 FVKESK. V dropped 3 bases and J dropped 0; count of bases not matched to a gene: 3. There are 15 residues in the CDR3. CDR3 sequence (DNA): TGTGCCAGCAGCCAGAGTAGCGGGAGCACAGATACGCAGTATTTT. As protein: CASSQSSGSTDTQYF.

The chain couples TRBV7-2 to TRBJ1-3; D is possibly TRBD1 (6 bases). The V end lost 10 bases, the J end lost 4 bases, and 11 bases lay between the germline ends. Looked up from germline, CDR1 is SGHTA and CDR2 is FQGNSA. The CDR3 spans 12 residues. The CDR3 spells CAITGSGNTIYF. CDR3 nucleotides: TGTGCCATCACAGGGTCAGGAAACACCATATATTTT.

This chain uses TRBV19 with TRBJ2-7, with TRBD2 matching 7 bases. This CDR3 has 14 amino acids. From germline, CDR1 is LNHDA and CDR2 SQIVND (reference sequence). V shed 4 bases, J shed 7 bases, and the junction held 10 bases outside the gene matches. This chain's CDR3 is CASSSGTTIKEQYF. CDR3 bases: TGTGCCAGTAGTAGCGGGACTACCATTAAAGAGCAGTACTTC.

This rearrangement joins TRBV7-8 to TRBJ1-5, with TRBD1 matching 7 bases. The length of the CDR3 is 15 residues. From germline, CDR1 is SGHVS and CDR2 FQNEAQ. V was clipped by 5 bases and J by 5 bases; unmatched bases: 9. This chain's CDR3 is CASSPRGTHDQPQHF. The CDR3 nucleotides are TGTGCCAGCAGCCCCAGGGGGACCCACGATCAGCCCCAGCATTTT. Drawing the rest from reference TRBV7-8 and TRBJ1-5, the complete variable domain is GAGVSQSPRYKVAKRGQDVALRCDPISGHVSLFWYQQALGQGPEFLTYFQNEAQLDKSGLPSDRFFAERPEGSVSTLKIQRTQQEDSAVYLCASSPRGTHDQPQHFGDGTRLSIL.

The DNA of the CDR3 is TGTGCCAGCAGCGTAGCGGGGGGAGATACGCAGTATTTT. This sequence encodes CASSVAGGDTQYF. The chain recombines TRBV9 with TRBJ2-3, with TRBD2 matching over 7 bases. The CDR3 extends over 13 amino acids. Per germline, CDR1 SGDLS and CDR2 YYNGEE. The J segment lost 5 bases and the V segment lost 0 bases, leaving 0 bases of the junction unmatched.